This T cell receptor (beta chain) was documented in a study of control samples from healthy donors and cancer patients. Using immunoSEQ multiplex PCR, the repertoire was profiled, and TCRdb retains in-frame clones only, with some absent. Here the sample spans about 120,000 clones, around 90% being singletons. This CDR3 contains 16 residues. Between the trimmed V and J ends, which lost 3 bases and 1 base, there was a span of 15 bases. Germline CDR1 and CDR2: KGHSH and LQKENI. Sequencing was performed on blood. The sequence came from a man in his forties in good health. The V and J genes are TRBV18 and TRBJ1-1, with D maybe TRBD1 (5 bases). In nucleotides, the CDR3 is TGTGCCAGCTCACCCCTCCCCCCAGGACAGAACACTGAAGCTTTCTTT. Amino acids: CASSPLPPGQNTEAFF.